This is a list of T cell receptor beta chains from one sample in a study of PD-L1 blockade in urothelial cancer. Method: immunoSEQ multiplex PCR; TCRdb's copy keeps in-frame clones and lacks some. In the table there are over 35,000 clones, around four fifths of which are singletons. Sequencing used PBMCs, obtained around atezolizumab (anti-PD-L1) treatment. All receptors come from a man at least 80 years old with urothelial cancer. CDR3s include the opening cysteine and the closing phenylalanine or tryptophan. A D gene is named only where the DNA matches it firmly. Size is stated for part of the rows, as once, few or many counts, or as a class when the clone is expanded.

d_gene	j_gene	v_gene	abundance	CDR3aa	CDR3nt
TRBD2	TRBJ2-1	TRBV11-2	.	CASTPDSGRMNEQFF	TGTGCCAGCACCCCCGATAGCGGGAGGATGAATGAGCAGTTCTTC
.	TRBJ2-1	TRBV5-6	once	CASSPELYNEQFF	TGTGCCAGCAGCCCCGAGTTATACAATGAGCAGTTCTTC
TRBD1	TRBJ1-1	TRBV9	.	CASSVVVGQVYGWNTEAFF	TGTGCCAGCAGCGTAGTAGTGGGACAGGTATACGGTTGGAACACTGAAGCTTTCTTT
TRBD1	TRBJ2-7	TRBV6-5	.	CASRIPGQGYNEQYF	TGTGCCAGCAGGATTCCGGGACAGGGTTACAACGAGCAGTACTTC
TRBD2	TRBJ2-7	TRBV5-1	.	CASSGRLAGGYEQYF	TGCGCCAGCAGCGGAAGACTAGCGGGAGGGTACGAGCAGTACTTC
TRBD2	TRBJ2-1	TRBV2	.	CASSLGTSVNEQFF	TGTGCCAGCAGTCTAGGGACTAGCGTGAATGAGCAGTTCTTC
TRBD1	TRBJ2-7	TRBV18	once	CASSPDRVSHEQYF	TGTGCCAGCTCACCAGACAGGGTTTCCCACGAGCAGTACTTC
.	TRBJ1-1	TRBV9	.	CASSVSLNTEAFF	TGTGCCAGCAGCGTATCGTTGAACACTGAAGCTTTCTTT
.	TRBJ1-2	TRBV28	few	CASLPTVNYGYTF	TGTGCCAGCCTTCCGACAGTGAACTATGGCTACACCTTC
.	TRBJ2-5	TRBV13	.	CASSSSWSEETQYF	TGTGCCAGCAGCTCCTCCTGGAGTGAGGAGACCCAGTACTTC
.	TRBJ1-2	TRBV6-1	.	CASSEGHSNYGYTF	TGTGCCAGCAGTGAGGGACATTCCAACTATGGCTACACCTTC
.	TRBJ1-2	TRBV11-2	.	CASSGTGNYGYTF	TGTGCCAGCAGCGGAACAGGGAACTATGGCTACACCTTC
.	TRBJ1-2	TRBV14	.	CASSQIEQGGYGYTF	TGTGCCAGCAGCCAAATCGAACAGGGCGGCTATGGCTACACCTTC
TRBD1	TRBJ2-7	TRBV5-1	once	CASSKGQVNYEQYF	TGCGCCAGCAGCAAGGGACAGGTGAACTACGAGCAGTACTTC
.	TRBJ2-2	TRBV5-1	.	CASSLGDYTGELFF	TGCGCCAGCAGCTTGGGGGACTACACCGGGGAGCTGTTTTTT
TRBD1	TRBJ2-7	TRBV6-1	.	CASGQGGYEQYF	TGTGCCAGCGGACAGGGGGGCTACGAGCAGTACTTC
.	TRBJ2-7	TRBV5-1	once	CASSLGAGLAYEQYF	TGCGCCAGCAGCTTGGGCGCAGGCCTGGCGTACGAGCAGTACTTC
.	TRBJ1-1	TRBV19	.	CASSIEGQLNTEAFF	TGTGCCAGTAGTATAGAGGGGCAACTGAATACTGAAGCTTTCTTT
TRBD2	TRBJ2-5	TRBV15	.	CATSRDSGRGQETQYF	TGTGCCACCAGCAGAGACAGCGGGAGGGGACAAGAGACCCAGTACTTC
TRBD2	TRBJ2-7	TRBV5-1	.	CASSLFRLAGVSYEQYF	TGCGCCAGCAGCTTGTTCCGTCTAGCGGGAGTAAGTTACGAGCAGTACTTC
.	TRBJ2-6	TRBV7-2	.	CASSSAGVYSGANVLTF	TGTGCCAGCAGCTCCGCCGGGGTGTACTCTGGGGCCAACGTCCTGACTTTC
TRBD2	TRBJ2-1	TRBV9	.	CASSSSGLAGTSSYNEQFF	TGTGCCAGCAGCTCTAGCGGGCTAGCGGGCACCTCATCCTACAATGAGCAGTTCTTC
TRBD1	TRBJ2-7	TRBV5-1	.	CASSQGQGTYEQYF	TGCGCCAGCAGCCAAGGACAGGGGACCTACGAGCAGTACTTC
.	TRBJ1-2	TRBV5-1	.	CASARDGLLYGYTF	TGCGCCAGTGCTCGGGACGGACTACTCTATGGCTACACCTTC
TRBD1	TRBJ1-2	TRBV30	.	CAWKGTGRGYTF	TGTGCCTGGAAAGGGACAGGTAGAGGCTACACCTTC
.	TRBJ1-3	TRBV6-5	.	CASSSLGGTIYF	TGTGCCAGCAGTTCTCTCGGAGGCACCATATATTTT
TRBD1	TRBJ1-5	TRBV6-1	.	CASIGTGLGSQHF	TGTGCCAGCATCGGGACAGGCCTAGGGTCCCAGCATTTT
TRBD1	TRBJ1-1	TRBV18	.	CASRWTGEAEAFF	TGTGCCAGCCGATGGACAGGGGAGGCTGAAGCTTTCTTT
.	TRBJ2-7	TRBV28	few	CASRTGSWRNEQYF	TGTGCCAGCAGGACCGGGTCTTGGCGTAACGAGCAGTACTTC
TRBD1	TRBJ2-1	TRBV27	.	CASSSVDRGEQFF	TGTGCCAGCAGTTCCGTTGACAGGGGTGAGCAGTTCTTC
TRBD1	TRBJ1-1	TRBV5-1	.	CASSFQGGETEAFF	TGCGCCAGCAGCTTTCAAGGGGGCGAGACTGAAGCTTTCTTT
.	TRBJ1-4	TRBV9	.	CASSTRALDGREKLFF	TGTGCCAGCAGCACTCGAGCACTAGACGGGCGCGAAAAACTGTTTTTT
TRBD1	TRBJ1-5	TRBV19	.	CASLTTGNSNQPQHF	TGTGCCAGTCTAACGACAGGGAACAGCAATCAGCCCCAGCATTTT
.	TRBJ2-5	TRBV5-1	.	CASSLQGGPQETQYF	TGCGCCAGCAGCTTGCAGGGGGGCCCCCAAGAGACCCAGTACTTC
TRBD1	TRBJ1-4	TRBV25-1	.	CASSVGQAWLTNEKLFF	TGTGCCAGCAGTGTGGGACAGGCTTGGTTAACTAATGAAAAACTGTTTTTT
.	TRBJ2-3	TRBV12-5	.	CASAPNTDTQYF	TGTGCTAGTGCCCCCAACACAGATACGCAGTATTTT
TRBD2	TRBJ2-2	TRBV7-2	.	CASSHGQAGGHTGELFF	TGTGCCAGCAGCCACGGTCAGGCGGGAGGTCACACCGGGGAGCTGTTTTTT
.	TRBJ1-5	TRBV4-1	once	CASSPTDSNQPQHF	TGCGCCAGCAGCCCGACAGATAGCAATCAGCCCCAGCATTTT
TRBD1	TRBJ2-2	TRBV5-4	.	CASSNSDRGDGELFF	TGTGCCAGCAGTAATTCGGACAGGGGAGACGGGGAGCTGTTTTTT
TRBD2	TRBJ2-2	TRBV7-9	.	CASSLALAGGANTGELFF	TGTGCCAGCAGCTTAGCCCTAGCGGGAGGAGCGAACACCGGGGAGCTGTTTTTT
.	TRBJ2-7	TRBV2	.	CASSPADRQYEQYF	TGTGCCAGCAGTCCAGCTGACAGACAGTACGAGCAGTACTTC
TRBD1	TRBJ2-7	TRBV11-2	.	CASSFRQGSSYEQYF	TGTGCCAGCAGCTTTAGACAGGGGTCCTCCTACGAGCAGTACTTC
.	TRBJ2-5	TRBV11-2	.	CASSLGSQETQYF	TGTGCCAGCAGCTTAGGGAGTCAAGAGACCCAGTACTTC
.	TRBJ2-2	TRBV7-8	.	CASSLRLGGNTGELFF	TGTGCCAGCAGCTTAAGGTTGGGGGGGAACACCGGGGAGCTGTTTTTT
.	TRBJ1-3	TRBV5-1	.	CASSERQLSSGNTIYF	TGCGCCAGCAGCGAGAGACAGCTGAGCTCTGGAAACACCATATATTTT
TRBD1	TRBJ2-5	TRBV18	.	CASSPPGGKETQYF	TGTGCCAGCTCACCCCCAGGGGGCAAAGAGACCCAGTACTTC
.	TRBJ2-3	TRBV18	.	CASSTGRRADTQYF	TGTGCCAGCTCTACCGGTCGACGGGCAGATACGCAGTATTTT
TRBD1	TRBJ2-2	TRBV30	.	CAWRLIGTGSTGELFF	TGTGCCTGGCGACTTATCGGGACAGGGAGCACCGGGGAGCTGTTTTTT
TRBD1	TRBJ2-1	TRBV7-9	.	CASSLGDRGHNEQFF	TGTGCCAGCAGCTTGGGGGACAGGGGTCACAATGAGCAGTTCTTC